This TCR beta chain appears in the sequencing data of a study of shared clonotypes between healthy human individuals. Study-wide results and caveats: Generation probabilities of non-shared clonotypes were lower (relative to those shared by all four donors).

V was trimmed by 5 bases and J by 1 base, leaving 14 bases between them. Germline V lookup: CDR1 SGHVS, CDR2 FNYEAQ. The CDR3 loop spans 15 amino acids. The method was immunoSEQ multiplex PCR; TCRdb's version includes in-frame clones alone and lacks a portion of them. The sample includes about 2.4 million clones, approximately 93% of them seen just once. A single count supports this clone. The antigen is unknown. The sequence was collected from a man aged 18 to 30 in good health. Some clones in this sample may be carry-over from other donors' samples. The material sequenced was naive CD4+ T cells from PBMCs. Subset indicated: CD45RA+ positively selected. The chain is built from TRBV7-6 and TRBJ1-1; perhaps TRBD1 as D (6 bases). The CDR3 is CASSLLGGSNTEAFF. The CDR3 coding sequence is TGTGCCAGCAGCCTCCTCGGGGGCTCGAACACTGAAGCTTTCTTT.